The 16 T cell receptor beta chains presented below share a single source sample, sequenced in a study of PD-1 blockade in mismatch repair-deficient tumors. Produced via immunoSEQ multiplex PCR; TCRdb's table is partial and in-frame only. Found here are more than 40,000 clones, 78% of them singletons; the top ten hold 3% to 3.5%. Sequencing used peripheral blood, obtained 4 weeks after starting pembrolizumab. Receptors were obtained from an adult with mismatch repair-deficient cancer.

This clone showed up just a few times. The rearrangement links TRBV4-3 to TRBJ1-2; D remains unclear. The length of the CDR3 is 15 residues. V lost 0 bases and J lost 8, with 16 bases in between. CDR1 LGHNA and CDR2 YSLEER come from the germline V gene. The chain's CDR3 is CASSQDSGREGGYTF. The CDR3 DNA reads TGCGCCAGCAGCCAAGATAGCGGCAGAGAAGGGGGCTACACCTTC.

This clone came up a few times. Other DNA sequences in the sample encode the same CDR3. CDR3 DNA sequence: TGTGCCAGCAGCGTAGGGGGGTACAATCAGCCCCAGCATTTT. Translated: CASSVGGYNQPQHF. V is TRBV9 and J is TRBJ1-5; tentatively, D is TRBD1 (5 bases). This CDR3 contains 14 residues. The V end lost 0 bases, the J end lost 3 bases, and 7 bases lay between the germline ends. Germline loops: CDR1 SGDLS, CDR2 YYNGEE.

This clone came up once. The chain is built from TRBV5-1 and TRBJ1-1; a weak D match, TRBD1 (5 bases). V was pared by 2 bases and J by 3 bases, with 8 bases between. Germline values: CDR1 SGHRS, CDR2 YFSETQ. The CDR3 has 13 amino acids. The CDR3: CASSFREDTEAFF. The DNA for the CDR3 is TGCGCCAGCAGCTTCAGGGAAGACACTGAAGCTTTCTTT.

V gene TRBV29-1 combines with J gene TRBJ2-1, with TRBD2 identical over 10 bases. Germline CDR1 reads SQVTM; CDR2 reads ANQGSEA. The CDR3 runs 18 residues. J was trimmed by 7 bases and V by 6 bases; bases with no gene match: 21. The CDR3 region has the DNA TGCAGCGTCCCCCGCGAGGGGCTAGCGGGAGCGGTTAGGAATGAGCAGTTCTTC. This codes for CSVPREGLAGAVRNEQFF.

The rearrangement joins TRBV9 to TRBJ2-7; TRBD2 might be the D (5 bases). V lost 0 bases to trimming and J lost 7 bases, with 11 bases between them. CDR1 is SGDLS and CDR2 is YYNGEE in the germline V gene. This CDR3 region has 13 residues. The CDR3 here is CASSVDGSVEQYF. The CDR3 DNA reads TGTGCCAGCAGCGTAGATGGGAGCGTTGAGCAGTACTTC.

In nucleotides, the CDR3 is TGTGCCAGCAGCTTATTAGAGGGGTCCAAAAACATTCAGTACTTC. Protein: CASSLLEGSKNIQYF. The V and J genes are TRBV7-3 and TRBJ2-4; D possibly matches TRBD1 or TRBD2 (5 bases each). The CDR3 length is 15 residues. Germline assignment: CDR1 SGHTA and CDR2 FQGTGA. V was trimmed by 2 bases and J by 2 bases, leaving 10 bases between them.

This clone came up once. The chain is built from TRBV7-9 and TRBJ1-1; D not certain. Deletions cut 5 bases from V and 1 base from J, with 8 bases between. CDR3 length equals 13 residues. Germline-derived CDR1 and CDR2 are SEHNR and FQNEAQ (reference sequence). CDR3 DNA sequence: TGTGCCAGCAGCCCGCTCGCGAACACTGAAGCTTTCTTT. As protein: CASSPLANTEAFF. The variable domain in full, with the rest retrieved from reference TRBV7-9 and TRBJ1-1, is DTGVSQNPRHKITKRGQNVTFRCDPISEHNRLYWYRQTLGQGPEFLTYFQNEAQLEKSRLLSDRFSAERPKGSFSTLEIQRTEQGDSAMYLCASSPLANTEAFFGQGTRLTVV.

This clone was seen a handful of times. The chain joins TRBV4-1 to TRBJ2-6; D ambiguous. The V gene's germline CDR1 is MGHRA and CDR2 YSYEKL. This CDR3 spans 15 amino acids. Deletions cut 0 bases from V and 0 bases from J, with 3 bases between. The CDR3 DNA reads as TGCGCCAGCAGCCAAGAAGGCTCTGGGGCCAACGTCCTGACTTTC. Its protein is CASSQEGSGANVLTF.

The chain joins TRBV15 to TRBJ1-2, with D perhaps TRBD1 (6 bases). V lost 0 bases and J lost 3, with 8 bases in between. The CDR3 runs to 14 residues. Germline V lookup: CDR1 LNHNV, CDR2 YYDKDF (reference sequence). CDR3 loop: CATSRDQGHYGYTF. The CDR3 DNA reads as TGTGCCACCAGCAGAGATCAGGGGCACTATGGCTACACCTTC. Using reference TRBV15 and TRBJ1-2 for the parts outside the CDR3, the full variable domain is DAMVIQNPRYQVTQFGKPVTLSCSQTLNHNVMYWYQQKSSQAPKLLFHYYDKDFNNEADTPDNFQSRRPNTSFCFLDIRSPGLGDTAMYLCATSRDQGHYGYTFGSGTRLTVV.

The chain employs TRBV9 and TRBJ2-3; D ambiguous. CDR3 length equals 16 residues. Germline CDR1 is SGDLS and CDR2 is YYNGEE. The V end lost 0 bases, the J end lost 3 bases, and 14 bases lay between the germline ends. The CDR3 nucleotides read TGTGCCAGCAGCGTAGAAGGTGATGCATGGACAGATACGCAGTATTTT. Residues: CASSVEGDAWTDTQYF.

By share, this clone counts as medium-sized. This chain links TRBV5-1 with TRBJ1-2; unclear D gene. The CDR3 has 15 amino acids. Looked up from germline, CDR1 is SGHRS and CDR2 is YFSETQ. Trimming left V 5 bases short and J 2 bases short, with 16 bases between. The CDR3 coding sequence is TGCGCCAGCAGTCCCGGCCCAGGACGGAACTATGGCTACACCTTC. This translates into CASSPGPGRNYGYTF. Using reference TRBV5-1 and TRBJ1-2 for the parts outside the CDR3, the full variable domain is KAGVTQTPRYLIKTRGQQVTLSCSPISGHRSVSWYQQTPGQGLQFLFEYFSETQRNKGNFPGRFSGRQFSNSRSEMNVSTLELGDSALYLCASSPGPGRNYGYTFGSGTRLTVV.

This clone came up once. The chain has TRBV5-4 and TRBJ1-3, with a possible D match to TRBD1 (5 bases). The germline gives CDR1 SGHNT, CDR2 YYREEE (reference sequence). The CDR3 is made up of 15 amino acids. The V end was cut by 5 bases, the J end by 4 bases, with 16 bases between. The CDR3 reads CASRPGGNSGNTIYF. The CDR3 DNA reads as TGTGCCAGCAGGCCCGGGGGAAATTCCGGAAACACCATATATTTT.

This clone has only a few counts. The chain carries TRBV14 and TRBJ1-1; D ambiguous. V was shortened by 1 base and J by 2 bases, with 14 bases between the two germline ends. The CDR3 contains 16 residues. Germline CDR1 and CDR2: SGHDN and FVKESK. CDR3 coding DNA: TGTGCCAGCAGCCAAGGTACCAGGATAGAAAACACTGAAGCTTTCTTT. Its translation is CASSQGTRIENTEAFF.

This clone was observed a handful of times. V usage is TRBV14 and J usage is TRBJ2-5; TRBD1 aligns across 8 bases. The V segment lost 5 bases and the J segment 10 bases; nucleotides outside the gene matches: 9. CDR3 length: 13 amino acids. Germline-derived CDR1 and CDR2 are SGHDN and FVKESK. CDR3 protein: CASSKDRETYQYF. The CDR3 coding sequence is TGTGCCAGCAGCAAGGACAGGGAGACCTACCAGTACTTC.

The chain uses TRBV5-4 and TRBJ1-2; 7 bases fit TRBD1. V shed 3 bases, J shed 8 bases, and the junction held 7 bases outside the gene matches. This CDR3 region has 13 residues. Germline V CDR1 and CDR2: SGHNT, YYREEE (reference sequence). CDR3 residues: CASSWDTTGGYTF. As DNA, the CDR3 is TGTGCCAGCAGCTGGGATACGACAGGGGGCTACACCTTC.

This clone was counted a few times. The J gene is TRBJ2-7, the V gene TRBV7-2; perhaps TRBD2 as D (5 bases). This CDR3 is 15 amino acids long. The germline gives CDR1 SGHTA, CDR2 FQGNSA. Trimming left V 7 bases short and J 0 bases short, with 16 bases between. CDR3 sequence reads: CASTLRAGNSYEQYF. The CDR3 nucleotides are TGTGCCAGCACCCTTAGGGCGGGTAACTCCTACGAGCAGTACTTC. Using reference TRBV7-2 and TRBJ2-7 for the parts outside the CDR3, the full variable domain is GAGVSQSPSNKVTEKGKDVELRCDPISGHTALYWYRQSLGQGLEFLIYFQGNSAPDKSGLPSDRFSAERTGGSVSTLTIQRTQQEDSAVYLCASTLRAGNSYEQYFGPGTRLTVT.